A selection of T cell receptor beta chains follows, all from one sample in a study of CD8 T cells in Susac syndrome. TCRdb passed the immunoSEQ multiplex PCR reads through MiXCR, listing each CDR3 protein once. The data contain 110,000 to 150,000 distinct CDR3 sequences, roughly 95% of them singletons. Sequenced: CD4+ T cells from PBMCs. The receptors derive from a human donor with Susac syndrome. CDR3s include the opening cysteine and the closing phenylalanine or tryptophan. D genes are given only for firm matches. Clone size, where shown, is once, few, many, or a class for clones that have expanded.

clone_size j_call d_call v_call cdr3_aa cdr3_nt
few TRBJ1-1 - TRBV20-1 CSAKMNTEAFF TGCAGTGCTAAAATGAACACTGAAGCTTTCTTT
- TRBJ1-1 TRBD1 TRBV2 CASSRQGAGTEAFF TGTGCCAGCAGCCGACAGGGGGCTGGCACTGAAGCTTTCTTT
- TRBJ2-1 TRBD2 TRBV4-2 CASSQELAGAYNEQFF TGTGCCAGCAGCCAAGAGCTAGCGGGGGCCTACAATGAGCAGTTCTTC
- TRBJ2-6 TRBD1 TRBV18 CASSPDRAGGANVLTF TGTGCCAGCTCACCCGACAGGGCTGGTGGGGCCAACGTCCTGACTTTC
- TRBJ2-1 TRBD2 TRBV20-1 CSARMGGSRSYNEQFF TGCAGTGCTAGGATGGGGGGGAGTCGCTCCTACAATGAGCAGTTCTTC
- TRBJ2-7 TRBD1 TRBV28 CASSAGQGIPYEQYF TGTGCCAGCAGCGCGGGACAGGGAATCCCCTACGAGCAGTACTTC
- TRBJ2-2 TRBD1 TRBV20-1 CSAYPGQGVTGELFF TGCAGTGCCTATCCGGGACAGGGGGTGACCGGGGAGCTGTTTTTT
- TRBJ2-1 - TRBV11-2 CASSFGQGLLFF TGTGCCAGCAGCTTTGGCCAGGGATTACTGTTCTTC
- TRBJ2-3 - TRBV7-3 CASSLTGRGWTDTQYF TGTGCCAGCAGCTTAACGGGCAGGGGATGGACAGATACGCAGTATTTT
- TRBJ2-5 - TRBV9 CASSYPNQETQYF TGTGCCAGCAGCTATCCTAACCAAGAGACCCAGTACTTC
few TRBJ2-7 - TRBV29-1 CSVSQVPPYEQYF TGCAGCGTTTCACAGGTCCCCCCCTACGAGCAGTACTTC
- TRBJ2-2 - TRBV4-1 CASSQGMTNTGELFF TGCGCCAGCAGCCAAGGGATGACGAACACCGGGGAGCTGTTTTTT
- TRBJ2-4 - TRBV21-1 CASSNWECFQYF TGTGCCAGCAGCAACTGGGAGTGTTTTCAGTACTTC
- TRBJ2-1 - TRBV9 CASSVAGNEQFF TGTGCCAGCAGCGTAGCGGGGAATGAGCAGTTCTTC
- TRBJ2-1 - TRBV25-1 CASSEARKVWEQFF TGTGCCAGCAGTGAGGCTAGGAAGGTCTGGGAGCAGTTCTTC
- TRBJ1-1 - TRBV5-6 CASSRGWMNTEAFF TGTGCCAGCAGCCGGGGGTGGATGAACACTGAAGCTTTCTTT
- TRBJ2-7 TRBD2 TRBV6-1 CASSRVISAGGEQYF TGTGCCAGCAGCCGCGTCATCTCAGCGGGAGGCGAGCAGTACTTC
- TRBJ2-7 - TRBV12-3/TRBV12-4 CASSVPGALYYEQYF TGTGCCAGCAGTGTTCCGGGGGCCCTCTACTACGAGCAGTACTTC
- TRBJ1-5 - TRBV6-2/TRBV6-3 CASINGGSNQPQHF TGTGCCAGCATTAACGGGGGGAGCAATCAGCCCCAGCATTTT
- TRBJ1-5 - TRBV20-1 CSARDAGVGPQHF TGCAGTGCTAGAGATGCAGGGGTCGGGCCCCAGCATTTT
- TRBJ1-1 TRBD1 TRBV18 CASSRISGQGANRQAFF TGTGCCAGCTCACGAATCTCGGGACAGGGGGCGAACCGACAAGCTTTCTTT
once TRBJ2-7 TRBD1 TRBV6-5 CASKKGTGVYEQYF TGTGCCAGCAAGAAAGGGACAGGAGTCTACGAGCAGTACTTC
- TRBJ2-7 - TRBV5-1 CASSPGHGSYEQYF TGCGCCAGCAGCCCCGGACACGGCTCCTACGAGCAGTACTTC
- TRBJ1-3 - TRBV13 CASSPSAGNTIYF TGTGCCAGCAGCCCGTCAGCCGGAAACACCATATATTTT
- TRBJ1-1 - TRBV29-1 CSVEDLGTEAFF TGCAGCGTTGAAGATCTGGGCACTGAAGCTTTCTTT
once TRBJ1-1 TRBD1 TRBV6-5 CASSDNTGGRAFF TGTGCCAGCAGTGACAACACAGGGGGCAGAGCTTTCTTT
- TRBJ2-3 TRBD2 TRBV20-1 CSATRGGGTDTQYF TGCAGTGCAACTCGGGGGGGCGGGACAGATACGCAGTATTTT
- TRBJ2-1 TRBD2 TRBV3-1 CASSQGAGEFF TGTGCCAGCAGCCAAGGGGCGGGGGAGTTCTTC
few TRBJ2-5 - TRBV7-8 CASSLALGSQETQYF TGTGCCAGCAGCTTAGCGCTAGGTAGCCAAGAGACCCAGTACTTC
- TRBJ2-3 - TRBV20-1 CSPRQGGDTQYF TGCAGTCCGAGGCAGGGAGGAGATACGCAGTATTTT
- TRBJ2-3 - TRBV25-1 CASSLGDLDTQYF TGTGCCAGCAGTTTGGGCGACCTAGATACGCAGTATTTT
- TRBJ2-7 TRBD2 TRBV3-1 CASSQVISVGGGEQYF TGTGCCAGCAGCCAAGTTATTTCGGTCGGGGGAGGGGAGCAGTACTTC
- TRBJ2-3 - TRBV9 CASSPRLTDTQYF TGTGCCAGCAGCCCCCGTCTCACAGATACGCAGTATTTT
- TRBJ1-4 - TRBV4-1 CASSQAPTLGANEKLFF TGCGCCAGCAGCCAAGCTCCTACTTTGGGGGCTAATGAAAAACTGTTTTTT
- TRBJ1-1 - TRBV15 CATSRERNTEAFF TGTGCCACCAGCAGAGAGAGAAACACTGAAGCTTTCTTT
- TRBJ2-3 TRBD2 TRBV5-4 CASRPGLAESDTQYF TGTGCCAGCAGACCCGGACTAGCCGAATCAGATACGCAGTATTTT
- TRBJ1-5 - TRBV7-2 CASSSKDRAFNQPQHF TGTGCCAGCAGCTCTAAAGACAGAGCCTTTAATCAGCCCCAGCATTTT
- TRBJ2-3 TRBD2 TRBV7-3 CASTTGNAGGQNTQYF TGTGCCAGCACCACAGGAAATGCGGGGGGGCAAAATACGCAGTATTTT
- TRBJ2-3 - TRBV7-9 CASRLAAGATDTQYF TGTGCCAGCAGATTGGCGGCGGGGGCCACAGATACGCAGTATTTT
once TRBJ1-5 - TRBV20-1 CSARDFSAGQPQHF TGCAGTGCTAGAGATTTTTCCGCCGGGCAGCCCCAGCATTTT